These 24 T cell receptor beta chains came from one sample sequenced in a study of Ad26.COV2.S vaccination and SARS-CoV-2 variants. Assay: immunoSEQ multiplex PCR; the TCRdb copy retains only in-frame clones and omits some. The sample lists hundreds of thousands of clones, 85% to 90% occurring once. The treatment denotes: some 20 received Ad26.COV2.S at low or high dose, single or two shots; roughly 5 received placebo; per-sample allocation not given. Vaccine and placebo recipients were sampled on day 63 after the first injection. Sequenced material: peripheral blood, taken in a trial of Ad26.COV2.S vaccine versus placebo. The receptors derive from a person between 18 and 65 years old who received the Ad26.COV2.S COVID-19 vaccine or a placebo.

V usage is TRBV6-5 and J usage is TRBJ2-1; 15 bases line up with TRBD2. J lost 9 bases, V lost 4 bases, and 4 bases had no gene match. The CDR3 is made up of 15 amino acids. Germline V gene lookup returns CDR1 MNHEY and CDR2 SVGAGI. Here the CDR3 reads CASSSRTSGGAEQFF. The CDR3 coding sequence is TGTGCCAGCAGTTCTCGGACTAGCGGGGGGGCTGAGCAGTTCTTC.

The chain has TRBV6-6 and TRBJ2-3; TRBD1 aligns across 10 bases. The J segment lost 5 bases and the V segment lost 5 bases, leaving 1 base of the junction unmatched. Germline V gene sequence: CDR1 MNHNY, CDR2 SVGAGI (reference sequence). The CDR3 has 13 amino acids. The CDR3 is CASSGQGEDTQYF. DNA for the CDR3: TGTGCCAGCAGTGGACAGGGGGAAGATACGCAGTATTTT.

V and J are TRBV6-5 and TRBJ1-2, with D possibly matching TRBD1 (6 bases). The CDR3 is 14 amino acids. Germline loops: CDR1 MNHEY, CDR2 SVGAGI. Trimming left V 8 bases short and J 2 bases short, with 15 bases between. The chain's CDR3 is CASQPGTKNYGYTF. As DNA, the CDR3 is TGTGCCAGCCAACCCGGGACAAAAAACTATGGCTACACCTTC.

The rearrangement uses TRBV15 and TRBJ2-4, with 8 bases lining up with TRBD1. The germline V gene encodes CDR1 LNHNV and CDR2 YYDKDF (reference sequence). Losses at the gene ends were 2 bases for V and 0 bases for J; bases not matched to a gene: 3. The CDR3 covers 16 residues. The CDR3 region has the DNA TGTGCCACCAGCAGAAGACAGGGGAGAGCCAAAAACATTCAGTACTTC. This gives the protein CATSRRQGRAKNIQYF.

The CDR3 here is CASTWGAGGTDTQYF. CDR3 DNA: TGTGCCAGTACCTGGGGAGCGGGTGGCACAGATACGCAGTATTTT. The chain uses TRBV19 and TRBJ2-3, with TRBD2 as a possible D gene (6 bases). Per the germline V gene, CDR1 is LNHDA and CDR2 is SQIVND (reference sequence). This CDR3 comprises 15 residues. The germline V and J ends were trimmed by 7 bases and 1 base, with 15 bases remaining between them.

The chain recombines TRBV7-3 with TRBJ1-1; D remains unclear. V lost 2 bases and J lost 5, with 9 bases in between. This CDR3 region has 13 residues. Germline CDR1 and CDR2: SGHTA and FQGTGA. The CDR3 spells CASSLVSQTEAFF. The CDR3 DNA follows: TGTGCCAGCAGCTTAGTATCACAGACTGAAGCTTTCTTT.

J is TRBJ1-5 and V is TRBV6-2 or TRBV6-3; a weak D match, TRBD1 (5 bases). Trimming took 0 bases from V and 4 from J, leaving 7 bases between them. Germline-derived CDR1 and CDR2 are MNHEY and SVGEGT. The CDR3 runs to 14 residues. The DNA for the CDR3 is TGTGCCAGCAGTTACTCGACAGAAAATCAGCCCCAGCATTTT. It is translated as CASSYSTENQPQHF.

This chain joins TRBV2 and TRBJ1-1; D is undetermined. Looked up from germline, CDR1 is SNHLY and CDR2 is FYNNEI. Trimming left V 7 bases short and J 8 bases short, with 14 bases between. The CDR3 loop spans 12 amino acids. The CDR3 here is CASTQTGLEAFF. CDR3 sequence (DNA): TGTGCCAGCACCCAAACGGGCCTAGAAGCTTTCTTT.

This clone was counted a few times. The chain links TRBV15 to TRBJ2-1; a possible D gene is TRBD2 (6 bases). Germline assignment: CDR1 LNHNV and CDR2 YYDKDF (reference sequence). With 3 bases removed from V and 0 bases from J, the gap between germline ends came to 9 bases. The CDR3 extends over 15 amino acids. The CDR3 region is CATSSQRASYNEQFF. The CDR3 region has the DNA TGTGCCACCAGCAGCCAGCGGGCCTCCTACAATGAGCAGTTCTTC.

The chain combines TRBV11-3 with TRBJ1-5; weak D call: TRBD1 (6 bases). Germline assignment: CDR1 SGHNT and CDR2 YENEEA. The CDR3 spans 12 residues. Here the CDR3 reads CAHQGTSQPQHF. The CDR3 nucleotides are TGTGCTCACCAGGGGACGAGTCAGCCCCAGCATTTT.

The chain recombines TRBV7-9 with TRBJ2-7; D remains ambiguous. This CDR3 is 12 amino acids long. The germline V and J ends were trimmed by 5 bases and 3 bases, with 8 bases remaining between them. CDR1 and CDR2 (germline): SEHNR, FQNEAQ (reference sequence). CDR3 in amino acids: CASSTSGYEQYF. For the CDR3, the DNA is TGTGCCAGCAGCACCTCGGGCTACGAGCAGTACTTC.

The count of this clone is one. V is TRBV14 and J is TRBJ1-1, with a weak D call TRBD1 (5 bases). There are 17 residues in the CDR3. Per the germline V gene, CDR1 is SGHDN and CDR2 is FVKESK. V was cut by 1 base and J by 5 bases, with 20 bases left in between. Here the CDR3 DNA reads TGTGCCAGCAGCCAAGTATTGATGCAGGAGGACAAGACTGAAGCTTTCTTT. The encoded protein is CASSQVLMQEDKTEAFF.

This chain uses TRBV6-2 or TRBV6-3 with TRBJ2-7; tentative D call: TRBD2 (6 bases). The CDR3 is made up of 16 amino acids. In germline, CDR1 is MNHEY, CDR2 SVGEGT. V lost 3 bases, J lost 2 bases, and 17 bases lay in between. The CDR3 loop is CASSYSSSGEAYEQYF. CDR3 DNA sequence: TGTGCCAGCAGTTATTCCTCGTCCGGGGAGGCCTACGAGCAGTACTTC.

V and J are TRBV5-1 and TRBJ2-7, with a possible D match to TRBD1 (6 bases). Trimming took 2 bases from V and 7 from J, leaving 13 bases between them. Per the germline V gene, CDR1 is SGHRS and CDR2 is YFSETQ. The CDR3 is 13 residues long. The chain's CDR3 is CASSFSGVVEQYF. The CDR3 coding sequence is TGCGCCAGCAGCTTTTCAGGGGTGGTGGAGCAGTACTTC.

V gene TRBV5-1 combines with J gene TRBJ1-1, with D uncertain. V was pared by 4 bases and J by 5 bases, with 18 bases between. Germline V gene data show CDR1 as SGHRS and CDR2 as YFSETQ. This CDR3 comprises 15 residues. CDR3 DNA: TGCGCCAGCAGCCCGTGGGCGGGTGGGAAAACTGAAGCTTTCTTT. Translated: CASSPWAGGKTEAFF.

The V and J genes are TRBV5-5 and TRBJ2-7; D is perhaps TRBD1 (6 bases). CDR3 size: 15 residues. V was cut by 4 bases and J by 3 bases, with 17 bases left in between. The germline V gene has CDR1 SGHKS and CDR2 YYEKEE (reference sequence). The CDR3: CASSLRVGTIYEQYF. CDR3 bases: TGTGCCAGCAGCCTGAGAGTTGGGACAATCTACGAGCAGTACTTC.

To note about this clone: This sample also contains other DNA sequences that code for the same CDR3. The chain employs TRBV19 and TRBJ2-5, with a weak D call TRBD1 (5 bases). Germline V gene lookup returns CDR1 LNHDA and CDR2 SQIVND (reference sequence). The V end lost 1 base, the J end lost 2 bases, and 5 bases lay between the germline ends. The CDR3 extends over 13 amino acids. This CDR3 reads CASSIGQQETQYF. DNA for the CDR3: TGTGCCAGTAGTATAGGACAGCAAGAGACCCAGTACTTC.

The V gene is TRBV4-3, the J gene TRBJ1-1; 10 positions match TRBD1. Germline-derived CDR1 and CDR2 are LGHNA and YSLEER. This CDR3 contains 17 residues. The ends lost 1 base at V and 3 bases at J; junction bases unmatched: 8. The CDR3 DNA is TGCGCCAGCAGCCAAGGGTACTCCGGGACAGGGGACACTGAAGCTTTCTTT. Amino acid sequence: CASSQGYSGTGDTEAFF.

This clone was found a few times. V gene TRBV24-1 combines with J gene TRBJ1-1, with a possible D match to TRBD1 (5 bases). Germline lookup yields CDR1 KGHDR and CDR2 SFDVKD. Trimming took off 6 bases at V and 1 base at J, with 8 bases between the two ends. The CDR3 totals 13 residues. The CDR3 spells CATSQGGNTEAFF. In DNA, the CDR3 is TGTGCCACCAGTCAGGGTGGGAACACTGAAGCTTTCTTT.

Regarding this clone: Different DNA sequences within this sample yield the same CDR3. V is TRBV28 and J is TRBJ2-7; D not resolved. From germline, CDR1 is MDHEN and CDR2 SYDVKM. The CDR3 runs 11 residues. V was clipped by 4 bases and J by 2 bases, with 3 bases between them. This CDR3 is CASSSPYEQYF. The CDR3 DNA reads as TGTGCCAGCAGTTCCCCCTACGAGCAGTACTTC.

The V gene is TRBV19, the J gene TRBJ1-6, with 7 bases lining up with TRBD1. The CDR3 covers 15 residues. Per germline, CDR1 LNHDA and CDR2 SQIVND (reference sequence). With V trimmed by 7 bases and J by 6 bases, 9 bases remained unmatched. The CDR3 protein is CASTKEGAANSPLHF. CDR3 sequence (DNA): TGTGCCAGTACCAAGGAGGGGGCGGCTAATTCACCCCTCCACTTT.

The chain has TRBV4-2 and TRBJ2-6; 11 bases match TRBD2. Germline assignment: CDR1 LGHNA and CDR2 YNFKEQ. The CDR3 has 18 residues. V gave up 2 bases and J gave up 1 base; unmatched junction bases: 4. CDR3 sequence reads: CASSQRLAGFSGANVLTF. CDR3 in DNA: TGTGCCAGCAGCCAAAGACTAGCGGGGTTTTCTGGGGCCAACGTCCTGACTTTC.

The rearrangement links TRBV5-4 to TRBJ2-1; no clear D gene. This CDR3 is 15 amino acids long. Germline assignment: CDR1 SGHNT and CDR2 YYREEE (reference sequence). V lost 7 bases and J lost 1, with 15 bases in between. The DNA of the CDR3 is TGTGCCAGCGCTAAAGACAAGCCGTCCTACAATGAGCAGTTCTTC. Translated: CASAKDKPSYNEQFF.

The chain uses TRBV5-1 and TRBJ1-1; D perhaps matches TRBD1 (6 bases). This CDR3 region has 12 residues. The germline V and J ends were trimmed by 10 bases and 1 base, with 11 bases remaining between them. Germline V gene data show CDR1 as SGHRS and CDR2 as YFSETQ. The CDR3 loop reads CAEQGRNTEAFF. The CDR3 region has the DNA TGCGCCGAACAGGGTAGGAACACTGAAGCTTTCTTT.